The T cell receptor beta chain under discussion was sequenced for a study of blood T cells in healthy people across ages. Broader study findings: The long-lived group displayed more naive CD4+ cells, plus higher diversity, than the aged donors did.

Details on this clonotype: The antigen is not known.

The CDR3 runs 14 residues. CDR1 and CDR2 from the germline V gene are DFQATT and SNEGSKA (reference sequence). V lost 5 bases and J 0 bases, leaving 11 bases between the germline ends. Then a second PCR, running about 6 to 12 cycles, was carried out with a sample-barcoded 5' primer and a J-beta primer mix. Every cDNA molecule carried a tag from a template-switch adaptor bearing 12 random nucleotides. TCRdb re-analysed the 5' RACE reads in MiXCR, keeping a single row per CDR3 protein. The profile shows over 1,200,000 distinct CDR3 sequences, roughly 60% of them singletons. Staff drew around 10 milliliters of peripheral blood from each donor. Every sample gave at least 6 micrograms of total RNA when it was extracted.

The chain couples TRBV20-1 to TRBJ1-5, with D possibly being TRBD1 (6 bases). The sequence was obtained from a man in his late teens or twenties in good health. The sequenced sample consisted of blood. In nucleotides, the CDR3 is TGCAGTGCTCAACAGGGTTATAGCAATCAGCCCCAGCATTTT. This codes for CSAQQGYSNQPQHF.